The sequence of this TCR beta chain was determined in a study of cytomegalovirus exposure and HLA in healthy donors. Study observations and caveats: In vitro work confirmed that a few CMV-associated chains recognize CMV antigens. In an earlier analysis, productive rearrangement rates for most beta V segments clustered near 87% or 30%. According to the study, some 160 TCR beta chains were cytomegalovirus-associated.

The primer mix had 60 Vbeta and 13 Jbeta primers. Assay: immunoSEQ multiplex PCR; the TCRdb copy retains only in-frame clones and omits some. The sample lists about 140,000 clones, about 71% occurring once. In regard to this clone: What it binds is unknown.

The sequencing input was PBMCs. This TCR was sampled from a woman aged 60 to 75 in good health and CMV-seropositive.

CDR3: CATSRDPGSTDTQYF. The CDR3 DNA is TGTGCCACCAGCAGAGATCCGGGAAGCACAGATACGCAGTATTTT. The chain links TRBV15 to TRBJ2-3; D may be TRBD2 (5 bases). CDR3 length: 15 residues. The germline CDR1 and CDR2 sequences are LNHNV and YYDKDF (reference sequence). Trimming left V 0 bases short and J 0 bases short, with 7 bases between.